One sample yielded the 26 T cell receptor beta chains listed below, sequenced in a study of blood T cells in healthy people across ages. Next came a second PCR, run for roughly 7 to 12 cycles, which used a sample-barcoded 5' primer along with a J-beta primer mix. TCRdb used MiXCR to reprocess the 5' RACE reads, holding one entry per CDR3 protein. Here the sample spans more than 800,000 distinct CDR3 sequences, around 28% being singletons. The sequenced sample consisted of blood. These receptors all stem from a woman at least 80 years old in good health.

The CDR3 bases are TGTGCCAGCAGCCCCCCCGGGGATCTCTACAATGAGCAGTTCTTC. It codes for CASSPPGDLYNEQFF. J is TRBJ2-1 and V is TRBV7-2; D is possibly TRBD2 (5 bases). Trimming removed 5 bases from V and 3 bases from J, with 14 bases in between. In germline, CDR1 is SGHTA, CDR2 FQGNSA. The CDR3 is 15 amino acids.

Concerning this clonotype itself: A read error may explain this, as a much larger clone is one base away. V and J are TRBV12-3 or TRBV12-4 and TRBJ2-5; 11 positions match TRBD2. The length of the CDR3 is 17 residues. Trimming at V came to 1 base and at J to 11 bases, leaving 15 bases not matched to a gene. CDR3 bases: TGTGCCAGCAGTTTAGATAGCGGGGGGGCCGGGTCCAATGAGCAGTACTTC. This codes for CASSLDSGGAGSNEQYF.

This clonotype was recorded at least ten times. V usage is TRBV7-2 and J usage is TRBJ2-1; D tentatively reads TRBD1 or TRBD2 (5 bases each). The CDR3 totals 13 residues. Deletions cut 2 bases from V and 6 bases from J, with 8 bases between. Germline CDR1 reads SGHTA; CDR2 reads FQGNSA. CDR3 loop: CASSLSGTNEQFF. CDR3 nucleotides: TGTGCCAGCAGCTTATCAGGGACCAATGAGCAGTTCTTC.

This clonotype has a count of ten or more. The chain has TRBV7-9 and TRBJ2-1; TRBD1 matches 9 bases. The V gene's germline CDR1 is SEHNR and CDR2 FQNEAQ (reference sequence). CDR3 length: 16 residues. The trim removed 3 bases at V and 6 bases at J, leaving 9 bases unmatched. In nucleotides, the CDR3 is TGTGCCAGCAGCTTGGTGGGACAGGGACAGGCCAATGAGCAGTTCTTC. Translation: CASSLVGQGQANEQFF.

The chain combines TRBV30 with TRBJ2-4; D is unclear. TRBJ2-5 explains the end of the DNA better; the J call may be wrong. The CDR3 consists of 14 residues. Germline CDR1 and CDR2: GTSNPN and SVGIG (reference sequence). For the CDR3, the DNA is TGTGCCTGGAGTGTACATTGCGGACAAGAGACCCAGTACTTC. Amino acids: CAWSVHCGQETQYF.

This clonotype was counted many times. This chain links TRBV12-3 or TRBV12-4 with TRBJ1-5; D may be TRBD1 (5 bases). This CDR3 is 11 amino acids long. Trimming removed 5 bases from V and 10 bases from J, with 9 bases in between. Here the CDR3 reads CASSKGIPQHF. The CDR3 DNA reads TGTGCCAGCAGTAAGGGGATCCCCCAGCATTTT.

This clonotype was counted ten times or more. The chain is built from TRBV7-6 and TRBJ2-1, with TRBD2 matching 14 bases. Germline V gene data show CDR1 as SGHVS and CDR2 as FNYEAQ. The CDR3 spans 15 residues. V lost 5 bases, J lost 8 bases, and 5 bases stayed unmatched. CDR3 nucleotides: TGTGCCAGCAGCAAGACTAGCGGGGGGGCTCATGAGCAGTTCTTC. It yields the protein CASSKTSGGAHEQFF.

This clonotype occurred a few times. The chain uses TRBV13 and TRBJ1-2; D may be TRBD1 (6 bases). CDR1 is PRHDT and CDR2 is FYEKMQ in the germline V gene (reference sequence). The CDR3 spans 13 residues. V was cut by 3 bases and J by 6 bases, with 11 bases left in between. The CDR3 sequence is CASSFSGADGYTF. The CDR3 nucleotides are TGTGCCAGCAGCTTTTCGGGGGCTGATGGCTACACCTTC.

This clonotype occurred many times. This chain connects TRBV12-3 or TRBV12-4 to TRBJ2-7; a weak D match, TRBD1 (7 bases). The CDR3 extends over 15 amino acids. The V and J ends lost 6 bases and 2 bases respectively, with 17 bases between them. CDR3 sequence reads: CASSLTPGGTYEQYF. CDR3 DNA sequence: TGTGCCAGCAGCCTAACCCCAGGGGGGACCTACGAGCAGTACTTC.

This clonotype was detected many times. The chain is built from TRBV4-3 and TRBJ2-7; no clear D gene. The germline V and J ends were trimmed by 0 bases and 3 bases, with 12 bases remaining between them. The CDR3 length is 15 residues. Germline V lookup: CDR1 LGHNA, CDR2 YSLEER. The CDR3 DNA follows: TGCGCCAGCAGCCAAGATTTACTTCCAGTCTACGAGCAGTACTTC. It translates to CASSQDLLPVYEQYF.

This clonotype has ten or more counts. The chain has TRBV10-3 and TRBJ2-1; 10 bases are a match to TRBD1. V was clipped by 4 bases and J by 5 bases; unmatched bases: 5. This CDR3 is built from 15 residues. Germline-derived CDR1 and CDR2 are ENHRY and SYGVKD. The CDR3 spells CAISGEGQGNNEQFF. The CDR3 DNA follows: TGTGCCATCAGTGGCGAGGGACAGGGGAACAATGAGCAGTTCTTC.

V usage is TRBV7-6 and J usage is TRBJ2-5, with 8 bases that match TRBD1. In germline, CDR1 is SGHVS, CDR2 FNYEAQ. The CDR3 is 14 residues long. The V segment lost 6 bases and the J segment 2 bases; nucleotides outside the gene matches: 5. CDR3 region: CASRDRALQETQYF. The CDR3 bases are TGTGCCAGCAGGGACAGGGCACTTCAAGAGACCCAGTACTTC.

V gene TRBV29-1 combines with J gene TRBJ2-1; 8 bases map to TRBD1. The CDR3 is made up of 14 amino acids. J gave up 4 bases and V 2 bases, and 4 bases lay outside the gene matches. Looked up from germline, CDR1 is SQVTM and CDR2 is ANQGSEA. The CDR3 DNA reads as TGCAGCGTTGAACAGGGGGCCGGGTACAATGAGCAGTTCTTC. It codes for CSVEQGAGYNEQFF.

The rearrangement joins TRBV3-1 to TRBJ2-5; 9 bases match TRBD2. The length of the CDR3 is 16 residues. From germline, CDR1 is LGHDT and CDR2 YNNKEL (reference sequence). J was trimmed by 5 bases and V by 4 bases; bases with no gene match: 11. The CDR3 reads CASSLNSGGPRETQYF. The CDR3 DNA follows: TGTGCCAGCAGCCTTAACAGCGGGGGGCCCCGGGAGACCCAGTACTTC.

In its sample, this clonotype was seen many times. This chain connects TRBV7-2 to TRBJ2-5, with D maybe TRBD2 (6 bases). V shed 3 bases and J shed 5 bases, with 16 bases lying between them. This CDR3 has 15 residues. Per the germline V gene, CDR1 is SGHTA and CDR2 is FQGNSA. CDR3 residues: CASSFDRGNRETQYF. CDR3 nucleotides: TGTGCCAGCAGCTTCGACCGGGGGAACAGGGAGACCCAGTACTTC.

This clonotype turned up a few times. The rearrangement uses TRBV5-6 and TRBJ2-1; D not certain. V gave up 4 bases and J gave up 5 bases, with 13 bases separating them. The germline V gene has CDR1 SGHDT and CDR2 YYEEEE. The CDR3 is 14 amino acids. CDR3 nucleotide sequence: TGTGCCAGCAGCCCTCTCCTAGGAAACAATGAGCAGTTCTTC. Amino acids: CASSPLLGNNEQFF. The whole variable domain, filled in from reference TRBV5-6 and TRBJ2-1, reads DAGVTQSPTHLIKTRGQQVTLRCSPKSGHDTVSWYQQALGQGPQFIFQYYEEEERQRGNFPDRFSGHQFPNYSSELNVNALLLGDSALYLCASSPLLGNNEQFFGPGTRLTVL.

This clonotype was counted a few times. CDR3 coding DNA: TGTGCCACCAGCAGAGAGTACTCGGGGGGCTACACCTTC. Translation gives CATSREYSGGYTF. The chain carries TRBV15 and TRBJ1-2; D is uncertain. The germline V and J ends were trimmed by 0 bases and 8 bases, with 10 bases remaining between them. CDR3 length equals 13 residues. In germline, CDR1 is LNHNV, CDR2 YYDKDF (reference sequence).

The sample holds many counts of this clonotype. The V and J genes are TRBV7-2 and TRBJ2-1, with 7 nucleotides matching TRBD1. The germline V gene has CDR1 SGHTA and CDR2 FQGNSA. J lost 4 bases, V lost 5 bases, and 8 bases had no gene match. The CDR3 is made up of 15 amino acids. CDR3 protein: CASSLYRGRYNEQFF. In nucleotides, the CDR3 is TGTGCCAGCAGCCTCTACAGGGGAAGGTACAATGAGCAGTTCTTC.

This clonotype was detected ten times or more. This chain uses TRBV5-1 with TRBJ2-5, with TRBD1 matching over 8 bases. After removal of 0 bases from V and 0 bases from J, the junction contained 4 bases not matched to a gene. Germline CDR1 is SGHRS and CDR2 is YFSETQ. CDR3 length: 16 residues. DNA for the CDR3: TGCGCCAGCAGCTTGGCAGGGGGCTCCCACCAAGAGACCCAGTACTTC. This translates into CASSLAGGSHQETQYF.

This clonotype was recorded many times. The V call is TRBV3-1, the J call TRBJ2-3; D gene ambiguous. The CDR3 has 12 residues. With 0 bases removed from V and 7 bases from J, the gap between germline ends came to 5 bases. The germline V gene encodes CDR1 LGHDT and CDR2 YNNKEL (reference sequence). The chain's CDR3 is CASSQDRNTQYF. The CDR3, as DNA: TGTGCCAGCAGCCAAGACAGGAATACGCAGTATTTT.

This clonotype showed up many times. The chain uses TRBV7-2 and TRBJ1-5, with D unresolved. The germline CDR1 and CDR2 sequences are SGHTA and FQGNSA. There are 13 residues in the CDR3. The V gene lost 0 bases and the J gene lost 4 bases, with 4 bases spanning the gap. DNA for the CDR3: TGTGCCAGCAGCTTAGCCTTAAATCAGCCCCAGCATTTT. This sequence encodes CASSLALNQPQHF. Full variable domain (rest looked up from reference TRBV7-2 and TRBJ1-5): GAGVSQSPSNKVTEKGKDVELRCDPISGHTALYWYRQSLGQGLEFLIYFQGNSAPDKSGLPSDRFSAERTGGSVSTLTIQRTQQEDSAVYLCASSLALNQPQHFGDGTRLSIL.

The sample holds many counts of this clonotype. This chain uses TRBV7-6 with TRBJ1-4; 9 positions agree with TRBD1. This CDR3 has 14 residues. CDR1 is SGHVS and CDR2 is FNYEAQ in the germline V gene. Trimming removed 4 bases from V and 10 bases from J; junction bases left unmatched: 7. CDR3 nucleotides: TGTGCCAGCAGCTCCAGGACAGGGGATGCAAAACTGTTTTTT. Amino acids: CASSSRTGDAKLFF.

V usage is TRBV6-1 and J usage is TRBJ2-7; the D call may be TRBD1 or TRBD2 (5 bases each). The CDR3 contains 14 residues. V was cut by 8 bases and J by 3 bases, with 17 bases left in between. The germline V gene has CDR1 MNHNS and CDR2 SASEGT. The chain's CDR3 is CASDDIGELYEQYF. The CDR3 DNA sequence: TGTGCCAGCGATGATATAGGGGAGCTCTACGAGCAGTACTTC.

Regarding this clonotype: Just one base apart from a much larger clone, this may be a read error. This sequence joins TRBV7-9 and TRBJ2-5; 8 bases align to TRBD2. V trimming: 0 bases; J trimming: 11 bases; junction bases outside the gene matches: 11. Looked up from germline, CDR1 is SEHNR and CDR2 is FQNEAQ (reference sequence). CDR3 length: 15 amino acids. This chain's CDR3 is CASSLAAGDHNEQYF. CDR3 in DNA: TGTGCCAGCAGCTTAGCAGCGGGGGATCACAATGAGCAGTACTTC.

CDR3 in amino acids: CASSIRISGTPPQHF. CDR3 in DNA: TGTGCCAGTAGTATCCGAATTTCGGGGACCCCGCCCCAGCATTTT. The V call is TRBV19, the J call TRBJ1-5, with a weak D call TRBD1 (5 bases). Between the trimmed V and J ends, which lost 3 bases and 9 bases, there was a span of 18 bases. CDR1 is LNHDA and CDR2 is SQIVND in the germline V gene (reference sequence). This CDR3 region has 15 residues.

This clonotype was counted between two and nine times. This clone may be a read error of a much larger clone one base away. The V and J genes are TRBV12-3 or TRBV12-4 and TRBJ2-5; maybe TRBD2 (5 bases). This CDR3 has 14 amino acids. This CDR3 is CASSLGTLQEAQYF. CDR3 bases: TGTGCCAGCAGTTTAGGGACTTTACAAGAGGCCCAGTACTTC.